The 16 T cell receptor beta chains below were found in one sample sequenced in a study of blood T cells in healthy people across ages (dated by TCRdb to about 2015). Receptor libraries were prepared by 5' RACE. The sequencing machine was an Illumina HiSeq 2500. A second PCR of about 6 to 12 cycles was run with a J-beta primer mix and a sample-barcoded 5' primer. TCRdb ran its own pipeline on the public reads, namely fastp trimming at Q25 and MiXCR clone calling, and kept in-frame beta chains. Under each unique CDR3 protein, matching rows form one entry showing the most common genes and DNA. The sample includes approximately 850,000 distinct CDR3 sequences, with roughly 60% observed a single time. About 20% of the sample goes to the ten largest clones. Sequenced: blood. Every receptor here comes from a man aged 25 to 45 in good health.

This clonotype was observed a few times. This chain links TRBV29-1 with TRBJ2-5; 13 nucleotides agree with TRBD2. This CDR3 has 13 residues. The V and J ends lost 7 bases and 5 bases, in that order; junction bases with no gene match: 4. Per germline, CDR1 SQVTM and CDR2 ANQGSEA. The CDR3 DNA is TGCAGCGAGGGGACTAGCGGGGCGGAGACCCAGTACTTC. As protein: CSEGTSGAETQYF.

The chain recombines TRBV7-2 with TRBJ2-5; 12 bases agree with TRBD1. With 2 bases clipped from V and 1 base from J, the junction kept 8 bases outside the gene matches. The length of the CDR3 is 18 residues. Per the germline V gene, CDR1 is SGHTA and CDR2 is FQGNSA. The CDR3 DNA reads as TGTGCCAGCAGCTTAAGCGCCCGGGACAGGGGGCTCCAAGAGACCCAGTACTTC. Protein product: CASSLSARDRGLQETQYF.

The chain combines TRBV14 with TRBJ2-7; D possibly corresponds to TRBD1 (5 bases). V lost 3 bases and J lost 7, with 10 bases in between. CDR3 length equals 12 residues. Germline CDR1 SGHDN, CDR2 FVKESK. The CDR3 coding sequence is TGTGCCAGCAGCCATGGGGCGAGGGAGCAGTACTTC. This codes for CASSHGAREQYF.

This clonotype was observed a few times. The chain employs TRBV27 and TRBJ1-2; D unresolved. This CDR3 comprises 13 residues. The germline V gene has CDR1 MNHEY and CDR2 SMNVEV (reference sequence). The V end lost 4 bases, the J end lost 1 base, and 7 bases lay between the germline ends. This CDR3 is CASSYGLNYGYTF. The CDR3 nucleotides are TGTGCCAGCAGTTATGGTCTTAACTATGGCTACACCTTC.

In DNA form, the CDR3 reads TGTGCCAGCAGGATAACAGGCGCCTACGAGCAGTACTTC. Its protein product is CASRITGAYEQYF. The chain links TRBV12-3 or TRBV12-4 to TRBJ2-7; a possible D gene is TRBD1 (5 bases). V was clipped by 6 bases and J by 2 bases, with 11 bases between them. This CDR3 has 13 residues.

The chain has TRBV20-1 and TRBJ2-2; no clear D gene. Trimming shortened V by 1 base and J by 5 bases, and 14 bases separated the two germline ends. Germline V gene sequence: CDR1 DFQATT, CDR2 SNEGSKA (reference sequence). The CDR3 runs to 15 residues. The DNA of the CDR3 is TGCAGTGCTAGAGGGTCGTGGGTTCGTACCGGGGAGCTGTTTTTT. Its protein is CSARGSWVRTGELFF.

The chain couples TRBV12-3 or TRBV12-4 to TRBJ2-3; D is undetermined. The V and J ends lost 4 bases and 8 bases respectively, with 7 bases between them. The CDR3 totals 11 residues. The CDR3 DNA is TGTGCCAGCAGTTATTCTGGTACGCAGTATTTT. This encodes CASSYSGTQYF.

This sequence joins TRBV4-3 and TRBJ2-7; D unresolved. Germline CDR1 is LGHNA and CDR2 is YSLEER. CDR3 length: 15 amino acids. Trimming pared 2 bases from V and 1 base from J, leaving 12 bases between. CDR3 in amino acids: CASSQLSGDSYEQYF. The CDR3, as DNA: TGCGCCAGCAGCCAACTAAGTGGGGATTCCTACGAGCAGTACTTC.

The J gene is TRBJ2-3, the V gene TRBV12-3 or TRBV12-4, with 8 bases aligning to TRBD2. After removal of 8 bases from V and 6 bases from J, the junction contained 7 bases not matched to a gene. This CDR3 has 13 residues. The CDR3 here is CASRGGFGDTQYF. The CDR3, as DNA: TGTGCCAGCCGCGGGGGGTTCGGGGATACGCAGTATTTT.

The chain couples TRBV28 to TRBJ2-7; the match to TRBD2 covers 9 bases. Trimming removed 3 bases from V and 6 bases from J; junction bases left unmatched: 6. There are 14 residues in the CDR3. Germline CDR1 and CDR2: MDHEN and SYDVKM. CDR3 DNA: TGTGCCAGCAGTTTTAGCGGGAGAGGAAGCGAGCAGTACTTC. Translating gives CASSFSGRGSEQYF.

This chain links TRBV28 with TRBJ2-6; no clear D. Germline CDR1 reads MDHEN; CDR2 reads SYDVKM. The CDR3 has 18 residues. With 1 base removed from V and 4 bases from J, the gap between germline ends came to 17 bases. The CDR3 coding sequence is TGTGCCAGCAGTTTATTTTACTCCCGAGACTCCGGGGCCAACGTCCTGACTTTC. Translating it yields CASSLFYSRDSGANVLTF. The full variable domain, with the rest looked up from reference TRBV28 and TRBJ2-6, is DVKVTQSSRYLVKRTGEKVFLECVQDMDHENMFWYRQDPGLGLRLIYFSYDVKMKEKGDIPEGYSVSREKKERFSLILESASTNQTSMYLCASSLFYSRDSGANVLTFGAGSRLTVL.

The chain employs TRBV7-9 and TRBJ2-3; D uncertain. Germline V gives CDR1 SEHNR, CDR2 FQNEAQ (reference sequence). The V end was cut by 4 bases, the J end by 3 bases, with 8 bases between. This CDR3 has 13 residues. CDR3 sequence reads: CASSWRTTDTQYF. DNA for the CDR3: TGTGCCAGCAGCTGGCGTACTACAGATACGCAGTATTTT.

This clonotype was seen a single time. The V gene is TRBV5-6, the J gene TRBJ1-2; perhaps TRBD1 as D (5 bases). V lost 0 bases to trimming and J lost 6 bases, with 15 bases between them. From germline, CDR1 is SGHDT and CDR2 YYEEEE. The CDR3 runs 15 residues. CDR3 protein: CASSLGLGVSNGYTF. CDR3 coding DNA: TGTGCCAGCAGCTTGGGACTGGGGGTGTCGAATGGCTACACCTTC.

CDR3 in DNA: TGTGCCAGCGCAGATCAGGAAAACTATGGCTACACCTTC. Translating gives CASADQENYGYTF. This rearrangement joins TRBV10-3 to TRBJ1-2; D ambiguous. The V end was cut by 10 bases, the J end by 2 bases, with 14 bases between. The CDR3 length is 13 residues. CDR1 and CDR2 from the germline V gene are ENHRY and SYGVKD.

The chain recombines TRBV18 with TRBJ2-7, with D possibly matching TRBD1 (6 bases). V dropped 7 bases and J dropped 2 bases, with 18 bases sitting between them. The CDR3 sequence is 15 residues long. CDR1 and CDR2 (germline): KGHSH, LQKENI. CDR3 in amino acids: CASWEGGRGPYEQYF. For the CDR3, the DNA is TGTGCCAGCTGGGAAGGAGGCAGGGGTCCCTACGAGCAGTACTTC.

The V gene is TRBV4-2, the J gene TRBJ1-2; TRBD1 matches 8 bases. The ends lost 1 base at V and 8 bases at J; junction bases unmatched: 12. The CDR3 loop spans 16 amino acids. Germline-derived CDR1 and CDR2 are LGHNA and YNFKEQ. CDR3 protein: CASSQATGQGLGGYTF. The DNA for the CDR3 is TGTGCCAGCAGCCAAGCAACCGGACAGGGCCTGGGGGGCTACACCTTC.